This T cell receptor (beta chain) was sequenced during a study of T cells expressing NK-cell markers. Study-wide context: Eight donors were sequenced, of whom seven were HCMV-seropositive, while the remaining one was HCMV-seronegative. General observations from the study: Whether expanded NKG2C+ T cell clones recognized HCMV stayed uncertain.

Concerning this clonotype: Its specificity is not known.

TCRdb re-called the 5' RACE reads and gives one entry per CDR3 protein, without DNA. This sample contains about 390,000 distinct CDR3 sequences. This TCR was recovered from a woman aged 45-59 years in good health. Source material: blood T cells: a sorted CD56 or NKG2C T cell subset, CD4+ or CD8+ T cells, or bulk PBMC T cells (not recorded which).

This CDR3 reads CASMQNTGELFF. This chain links TRBV28 with TRBJ2-2. This CDR3 comprises 12 residues. Germline assignment: CDR1 MDHEN and CDR2 SYDVKM.